These 15 T cell receptor beta chains originate from one sample sequenced in a study of T cell responses to AZD1222 COVID-19 vaccine. Libraries were prepared by immunoSEQ multiplex PCR; TCRdb keeps only in-frame clonotypes and omits some of them. In the table there are about 100,000 clones, roughly 87% of which are singletons. The sequences come from peripheral blood, collected on day 0 of MenACWY control vaccination. Receptor source: an adult in good health.

The chain combines TRBV28 with TRBJ2-3, with D possibly matching TRBD2 (6 bases). CDR1 and CDR2 from the germline V gene are MDHEN and SYDVKM. V dropped 2 bases and J dropped 5 bases, with 20 bases sitting between them. The CDR3 sequence is 17 residues long. The CDR3 DNA follows: TGTGCCAGCAGTTTACCCCCGCGGTCCAGCGGGCAAGATACGCAGTATTTT. Translating gives CASSLPPRSSGQDTQYF.

The chain joins TRBV3-1 (or the pseudogene TRBV3-2) to TRBJ1-2; possible D gene TRBD1, 6 bases. The CDR3 runs 13 residues. Germline V lookup: CDR1 LGHDT, CDR2 YNNKEL (reference sequence). The V and J ends lost 4 bases and 8 bases respectively, with 14 bases between them. CDR3 sequence (DNA): TGTGCCAGCAGCCCAAACAGGGTTACAGGCTACACCTTC. Protein: CASSPNRVTGYTF.

This clone was picked up one time. The chain combines TRBV5-1 with TRBJ1-5; unclear D gene. The ends were cut back, 4 bases at V and 0 bases at J, with 11 bases in the middle. Looked up from germline, CDR1 is SGHRS and CDR2 is YFSETQ. The CDR3 length is 15 residues. The CDR3 sequence is CASSAEGYSNQPQHF. The CDR3 nucleotides are TGCGCCAGCAGCGCGGAAGGTTATAGCAATCAGCCCCAGCATTTT.

The chain carries TRBV7-9 and TRBJ2-3; 7 bases are a match to TRBD2. V lost 6 bases, J lost 6 bases, and 9 bases stayed unmatched. CDR1 and CDR2 from the germline V gene are SEHNR and FQNEAQ (reference sequence). The CDR3 consists of 14 residues. Here the CDR3 reads CASRPLISGDTQYF. CDR3 in DNA: TGTGCCAGCAGACCCCTAATTAGCGGGGATACGCAGTATTTT.

The V call is TRBV3-1 (or the pseudogene TRBV3-2), the J call TRBJ1-2, with 8 bases fitting TRBD1. The ends lost 0 bases at V and 4 bases at J; junction bases unmatched: 19. The germline V gene encodes CDR1 LGHDT and CDR2 YNNKEL (reference sequence). This CDR3 is 20 amino acids long. The CDR3: CASSQDETNGQGAPGYGYTF. CDR3 nucleotides: TGTGCCAGCAGCCAAGATGAGACCAATGGACAGGGCGCCCCGGGCTATGGCTACACCTTC.

The chain combines TRBV5-1 with TRBJ1-1; 7 bases agree with TRBD1. This CDR3 has 14 amino acids. V was clipped by 4 bases and J by 5 bases; unmatched bases: 8. Germline lookup yields CDR1 SGHRS and CDR2 YFSETQ. DNA for the CDR3: TGCGCCAGCAGCCCGCTGGACAGGAGGACTGAAGCTTTCTTT. Translation: CASSPLDRRTEAFF.

The chain uses TRBV6-2 or TRBV6-3 and TRBJ2-7; D perhaps matches TRBD1 (6 bases). This CDR3 has 15 amino acids. In germline, CDR1 is MNHEY, CDR2 SVGEGT. Trimming stripped 5 bases from V and 5 bases from J, with 19 bases between. CDR3 coding DNA: TGTGCCAGCAGTCGGGCCCGGACAGCTGTGGACGAGCAGTACTTC. It specifies CASSRARTAVDEQYF.

V gene TRBV7-2 combines with J gene TRBJ2-1, with 10 positions matching TRBD2. CDR3 length equals 15 residues. Looked up from germline, CDR1 is SGHTA and CDR2 is FQGNSA. Germline trimming cut 5 bases from V and 13 bases from J; bases unmatched to any gene: 14. The CDR3 nucleotides are TGTGCCAGCAGCGCCAGCGGAGCGGGGGGGCCTGTTCAGTTCTTC. Protein product: CASSASGAGGPVQFF.

The rearrangement uses TRBV5-1 and TRBJ2-7; 7 bases are shared with TRBD1. This CDR3 comprises 13 residues. Germline lookup yields CDR1 SGHRS and CDR2 YFSETQ. Trimming removed 8 bases from V and 3 bases from J; junction bases left unmatched: 8. CDR3 protein: CASSTGLNYEQYF. In nucleotides, the CDR3 is TGCGCCAGTTCGACAGGGCTGAACTACGAGCAGTACTTC. The full variable domain, with the rest looked up from reference TRBV5-1 and TRBJ2-7, is KAGVTQTPRYLIKTRGQQVTLSCSPISGHRSVSWYQQTPGQGLQFLFEYFSETQRNKGNFPGRFSGRQFSNSRSEMNVSTLELGDSALYLCASSTGLNYEQYFGPGTRLTVT.

This CDR3 is CASSRAIGPFYEQYF. The DNA of the CDR3 is TGTGCCAGCAGTAGGGCGATTGGGCCATTCTACGAGCAGTACTTC. The chain couples TRBV25-1 to TRBJ2-7; D not resolved. The V gene lost 5 bases and the J gene lost 3 bases, with 17 bases spanning the gap. Germline V gene sequence: CDR1 MGHDK, CDR2 SYGVNS. This CDR3 is built from 15 residues.

This chain joins TRBV30 and TRBJ1-5; D is undetermined. Trimming took 6 bases from V and 4 from J, leaving 13 bases between them. This CDR3 contains 13 residues. Germline V gives CDR1 GTSNPN, CDR2 SVGIG (reference sequence). The chain's CDR3 is CACGVRENQPQHF. The CDR3 DNA is TGTGCCTGTGGCGTTAGGGAAAATCAGCCCCAGCATTTT.

The chain recombines TRBV3-1 (or the pseudogene TRBV3-2) with TRBJ1-1, with D perhaps matching TRBD1 (6 bases). The CDR3 contains 13 residues. Germline assignment: CDR1 LGHDT and CDR2 YNNKEL (reference sequence). Trimming took off 1 base at V and 10 bases at J, with 13 bases between the two ends. Written as DNA, the CDR3 is TGTGCCAGCAGCCAAGTTCTCAGGGGACGAGCTTTCTTT. Protein: CASSQVLRGRAFF.

In its sample, this clone was seen once. The rearrangement uses TRBV4-3 and TRBJ2-2; D is ambiguous. Germline CDR1 LGHNA, CDR2 YSLEER. Deletions cut 3 bases from V and 2 bases from J, with 19 bases between. The CDR3 contains 18 residues. The CDR3 protein is CASSQRQGNSLNTGELFF. In DNA, the CDR3 is TGCGCCAGCAGCCAGAGACAAGGGAATAGCCTTAACACCGGGGAGCTGTTTTTT.

This chain links TRBV19 with TRBJ2-7; D may be TRBD1 (6 bases). Germline CDR1 reads LNHDA; CDR2 reads SQIVND (reference sequence). Trimming removed 3 bases at V and 4 bases at J, with 10 bases between. There are 13 residues in the CDR3. DNA for the CDR3: TGTGCCAGTAGTATCCACAGGGAGTACGAGCAGTACTTC. Translating gives CASSIHREYEQYF.

This clone was counted only a few times. The rearrangement joins TRBV18 to TRBJ2-2; 8 bases align to TRBD2. The CDR3 has 17 residues. V lost 3 bases, J lost 1 base, and 7 bases stayed unmatched. Germline assignment: CDR1 KGHSH and CDR2 LQKENI. The CDR3 DNA reads as TGTGCCAGCTCACCCCTTACTAGCGGTGAGAACACCGGGGAGCTGTTTTTT. Amino acid sequence: CASSPLTSGENTGELFF.